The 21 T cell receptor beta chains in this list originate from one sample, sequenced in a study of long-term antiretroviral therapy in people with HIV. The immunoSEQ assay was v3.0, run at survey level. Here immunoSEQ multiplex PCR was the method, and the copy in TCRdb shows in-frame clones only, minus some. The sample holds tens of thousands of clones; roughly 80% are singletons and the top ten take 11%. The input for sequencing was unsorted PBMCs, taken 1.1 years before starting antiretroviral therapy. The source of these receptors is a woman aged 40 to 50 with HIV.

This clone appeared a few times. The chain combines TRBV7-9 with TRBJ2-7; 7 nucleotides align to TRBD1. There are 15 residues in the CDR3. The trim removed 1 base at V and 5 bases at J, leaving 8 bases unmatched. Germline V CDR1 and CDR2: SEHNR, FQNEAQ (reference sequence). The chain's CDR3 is CASSLVGPTGNEQYF. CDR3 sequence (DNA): TGTGCCAGCAGCTTAGTGGGACCGACAGGGAACGAGCAGTACTTC.

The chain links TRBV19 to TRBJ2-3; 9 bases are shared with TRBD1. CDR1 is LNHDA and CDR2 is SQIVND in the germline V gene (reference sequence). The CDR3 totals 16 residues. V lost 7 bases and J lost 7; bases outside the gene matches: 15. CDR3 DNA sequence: TGTGCCAGTACCCCTCGACCGGGACAGGGACGAAATACGCAGTATTTT. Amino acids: CASTPRPGQGRNTQYF.

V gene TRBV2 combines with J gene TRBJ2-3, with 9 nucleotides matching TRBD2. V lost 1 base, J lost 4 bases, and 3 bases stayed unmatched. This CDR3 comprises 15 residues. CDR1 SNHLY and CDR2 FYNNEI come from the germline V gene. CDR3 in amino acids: CASSEDSGGPDTQYF. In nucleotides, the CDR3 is TGTGCCAGCAGTGAAGATAGCGGGGGTCCAGATACGCAGTATTTT.

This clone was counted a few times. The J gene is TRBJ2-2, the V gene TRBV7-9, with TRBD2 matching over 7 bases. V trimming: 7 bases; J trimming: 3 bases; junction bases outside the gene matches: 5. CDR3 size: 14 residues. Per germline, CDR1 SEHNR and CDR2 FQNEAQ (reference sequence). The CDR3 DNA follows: TGTGCCAGCAAGGCTAGCGGTTACACCGGGGAGCTGTTTTTT. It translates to CASKASGYTGELFF. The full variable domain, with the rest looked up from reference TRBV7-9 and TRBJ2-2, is DTGVSQNPRHKITKRGQNVTFRCDPISEHNRLYWYRQTLGQGPEFLTYFQNEAQLEKSRLLSDRFSAERPKGSFSTLEIQRTEQGDSAMYLCASKASGYTGELFFGEGSRLTVL.

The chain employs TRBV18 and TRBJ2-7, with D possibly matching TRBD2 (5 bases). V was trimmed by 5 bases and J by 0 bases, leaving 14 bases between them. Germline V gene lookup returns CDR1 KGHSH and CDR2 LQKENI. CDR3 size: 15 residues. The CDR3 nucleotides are TGTGCCAGCTCAATTGGCGGGTTTGCCTCCTACGAGCAGTACTTC. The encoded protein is CASSIGGFASYEQYF. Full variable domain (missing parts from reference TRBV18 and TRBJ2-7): NAGVMQNPRHLVRRRGQEARLRCSPMKGHSHVYWYRQLPEEGLKFMVYLQKENIIDESGMPKERFSAEFPKEGPSILRIQQVVRGDSAAYFCASSIGGFASYEQYFGPGTRLTVT.

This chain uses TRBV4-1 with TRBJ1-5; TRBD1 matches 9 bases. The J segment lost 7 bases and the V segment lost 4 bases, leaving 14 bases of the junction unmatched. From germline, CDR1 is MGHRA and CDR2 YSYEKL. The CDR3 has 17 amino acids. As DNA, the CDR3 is TGCGCCAGCAGCCCAACACCGGGACAGGGTCCCGCGCAGCCCCAGCATTTT. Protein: CASSPTPGQGPAQPQHF.

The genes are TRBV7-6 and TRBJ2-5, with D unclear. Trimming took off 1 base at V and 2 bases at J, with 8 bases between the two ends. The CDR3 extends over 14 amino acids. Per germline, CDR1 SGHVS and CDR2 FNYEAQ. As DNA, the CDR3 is TGTGCCAGCAGCTTAGGTGGGCTTCAAGAGACCCAGTACTTC. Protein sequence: CASSLGGLQETQYF.

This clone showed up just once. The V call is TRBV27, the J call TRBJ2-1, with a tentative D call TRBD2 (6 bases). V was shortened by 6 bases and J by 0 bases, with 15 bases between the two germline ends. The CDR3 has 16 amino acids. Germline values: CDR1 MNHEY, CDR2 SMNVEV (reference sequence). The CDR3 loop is CASSRIAASSYNEQFF. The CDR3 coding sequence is TGTGCCAGCAGCCGGATAGCGGCGAGCTCCTACAATGAGCAGTTCTTC.

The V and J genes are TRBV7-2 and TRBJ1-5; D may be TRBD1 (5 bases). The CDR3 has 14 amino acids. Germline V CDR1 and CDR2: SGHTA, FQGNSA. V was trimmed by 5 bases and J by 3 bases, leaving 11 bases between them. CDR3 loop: CASSPSGYNQPQHF. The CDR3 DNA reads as TGTGCCAGCAGCCCGTCAGGGTACAATCAGCCCCAGCATTTT.

CDR3 DNA: TGTGCCAGTAGTCCCGGACAGGGCACCTACAATGAGCAGTTCTTC. Its translation: CASSPGQGTYNEQFF. The V call is TRBV19, the J call TRBJ2-1, with TRBD1 matching 8 bases. The CDR3 contains 15 residues. The V gene's germline CDR1 is LNHDA and CDR2 SQIVND (reference sequence). Unmatched junction bases numbered 5, after V lost 5 bases and J lost 2 bases.

The DNA for the CDR3 is TGCAGCGGGGGGACTTCTAACTATGGCTACACCTTC. Its protein product is CSGGTSNYGYTF. This sequence joins TRBV29-1 and TRBJ1-2, with D possibly TRBD1 on 5 matching bases. The CDR3 length is 12 residues. Trimming pared 7 bases from V and 0 bases from J, leaving 9 bases between. Germline values: CDR1 SQVTM, CDR2 ANQGSEA.

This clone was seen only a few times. The chain's CDR3 is CASSLAASGGQETQYF. CDR3 bases: TGTGCCAGCAGCTTAGCGGCTAGCGGGGGGCAAGAGACCCAGTACTTC. The chain joins TRBV7-2 to TRBJ2-5; 11 positions agree with TRBD2. V shed 0 bases, J shed 2 bases, and the junction held 2 bases outside the gene matches. Per germline, CDR1 SGHTA and CDR2 FQGNSA. The CDR3 totals 16 residues.

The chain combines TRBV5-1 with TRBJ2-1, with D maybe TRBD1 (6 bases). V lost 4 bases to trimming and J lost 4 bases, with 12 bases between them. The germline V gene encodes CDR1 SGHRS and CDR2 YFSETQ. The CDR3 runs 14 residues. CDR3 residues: CASSVGQRYNEQFF. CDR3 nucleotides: TGCGCCAGCAGCGTAGGACAGCGATACAATGAGCAGTTCTTC.

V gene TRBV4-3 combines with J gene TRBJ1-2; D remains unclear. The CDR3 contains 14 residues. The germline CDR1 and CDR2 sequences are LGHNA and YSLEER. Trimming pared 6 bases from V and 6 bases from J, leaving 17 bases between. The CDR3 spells CASSTVQSADGYTF. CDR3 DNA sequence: TGCGCCAGCAGTACAGTCCAGTCGGCGGATGGCTACACCTTC.

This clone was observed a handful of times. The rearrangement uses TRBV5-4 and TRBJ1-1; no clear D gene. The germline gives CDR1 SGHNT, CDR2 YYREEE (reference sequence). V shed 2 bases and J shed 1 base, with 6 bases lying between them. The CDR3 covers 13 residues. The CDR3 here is CASSLQKNTEAFF. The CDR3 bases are TGTGCCAGCAGCTTACAGAAGAACACTGAAGCTTTCTTT.

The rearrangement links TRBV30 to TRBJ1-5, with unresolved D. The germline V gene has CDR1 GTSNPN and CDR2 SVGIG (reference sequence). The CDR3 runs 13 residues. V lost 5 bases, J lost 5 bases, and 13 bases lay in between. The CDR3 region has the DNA TGTGCCTGGGGGGAGGGCAATGATCAGCCCCAGCATTTT. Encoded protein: CAWGEGNDQPQHF.

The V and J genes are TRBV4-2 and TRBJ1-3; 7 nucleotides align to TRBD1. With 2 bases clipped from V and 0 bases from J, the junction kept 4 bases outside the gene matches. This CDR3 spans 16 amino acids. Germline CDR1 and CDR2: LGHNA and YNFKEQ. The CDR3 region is CASSQQGGNSGNTIYF. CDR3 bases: TGTGCCAGCAGCCAACAGGGGGGTAACTCTGGAAACACCATATATTTT.

CDR3 in amino acids: CASSYSGLAAFF. The CDR3 DNA follows: TGTGCCAGCAGTTACTCTGGGTTGGCAGCTTTCTTT. The rearrangement uses TRBV6-5 and TRBJ1-1; D is unresolved. Germline assignment: CDR1 MNHEY and CDR2 SVGAGI. V gave up 0 bases and J gave up 10 bases, with 9 bases separating them. The CDR3 has 12 residues.

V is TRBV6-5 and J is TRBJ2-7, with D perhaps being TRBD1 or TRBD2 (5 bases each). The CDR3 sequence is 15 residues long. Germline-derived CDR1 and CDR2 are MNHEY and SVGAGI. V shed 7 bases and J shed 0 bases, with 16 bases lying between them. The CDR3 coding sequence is TGTGCCAGCACCGGACACTCCGCGGGCTCCTACGAGCAGTACTTC. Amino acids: CASTGHSAGSYEQYF.

The CDR3 reads CASSLAGVATSYGYTF. Here the CDR3 DNA reads TGTGCCAGCAGCTTGGCCGGGGTGGCGACCAGTTATGGCTACACCTTC. The chain carries TRBV5-8 and TRBJ1-2; D call uncertain. The CDR3 extends over 16 amino acids. The germline gives CDR1 SGHTS, CDR2 YDEGEE. The V and J ends lost 0 bases and 5 bases respectively, with 17 bases between them.

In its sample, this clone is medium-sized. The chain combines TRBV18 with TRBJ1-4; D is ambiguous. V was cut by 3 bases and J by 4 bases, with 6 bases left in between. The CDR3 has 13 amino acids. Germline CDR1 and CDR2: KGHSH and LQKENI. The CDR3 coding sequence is TGTGCCAGCTCACCGCAGGTTAATGAAAAACTGTTTTTT. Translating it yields CASSPQVNEKLFF.